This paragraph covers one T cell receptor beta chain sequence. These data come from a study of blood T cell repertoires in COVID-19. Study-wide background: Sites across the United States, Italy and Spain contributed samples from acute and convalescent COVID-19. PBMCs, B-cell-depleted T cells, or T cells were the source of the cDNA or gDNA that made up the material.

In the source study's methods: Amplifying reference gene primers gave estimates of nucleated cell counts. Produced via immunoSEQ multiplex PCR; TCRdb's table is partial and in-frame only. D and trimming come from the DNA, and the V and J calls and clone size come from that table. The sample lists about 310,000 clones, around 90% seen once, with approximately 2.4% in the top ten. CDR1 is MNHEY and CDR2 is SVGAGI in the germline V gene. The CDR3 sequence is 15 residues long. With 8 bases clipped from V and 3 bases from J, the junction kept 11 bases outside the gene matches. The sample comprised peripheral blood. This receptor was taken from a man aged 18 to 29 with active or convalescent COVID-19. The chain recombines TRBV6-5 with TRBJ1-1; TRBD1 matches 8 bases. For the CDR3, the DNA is TGTGCCAGCGGGGGCACAGGGGGGAGGTACACTGAAGCTTTCTTT. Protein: CASGGTGGRYTEAFF.